Below are 7 T cell receptor beta chains sequenced from a single sample in a study of neoadjuvant anti-PD-1 for oral cavity cancer. The repertoire was sequenced with immunoSEQ multiplex PCR; TCRdb's copy has only in-frame clones and lacks some. There are under 8,500 clones in the sample; 60% to 75% occur only once, and less than 3.5% lies in the top ten. Time point specified: after neoadjuvant nivolumab, at surgical resection. The sequencing used PBMCs, collected after nivolumab (anti-PD-1) treatment. Receptor source: a person aged 40 to 85 with oral cavity squamous cell carcinoma.

This clone was seen more than once but under ten times. This chain links TRBV2 with TRBJ1-4, with D perhaps matching TRBD1 (6 bases). The CDR3 has 14 residues. CDR1 and CDR2 (germline): SNHLY, FYNNEI. Trimming left V 7 bases short and J 4 bases short, with 13 bases between. The CDR3 is CASKMDSVNEKLFF. In nucleotides, the CDR3 is TGTGCCAGCAAGATGGACAGTGTTAATGAAAAACTGTTTTTT.

The J gene is TRBJ2-5, the V gene TRBV9; maybe TRBD1 (6 bases). Matching the DNA end better, TRBJ2-7 makes the J call doubtful. There are 15 residues in the CDR3. The V gene's germline CDR1 is SGDLS and CDR2 YYNGEE. The CDR3 sequence is CASSRGQLSSYEQYF. The DNA for the CDR3 is TGTGCCAGCAGCCGAGGACAGCTAAGCTCCTACGAGCAGTACTTC.

The chain recombines TRBV23-1 with TRBJ2-2; 7 bases agree with TRBD1. TRBV23-1 is known as an ORF, though its function is uncertain. This CDR3 spans 16 amino acids. The J segment lost 5 bases and the V segment lost 2 bases, leaving 8 bases of the junction unmatched. The CDR3 DNA is TGCGCCAGCAGTCAAGCTTCCGGGACAGATACCGGGGAGCTGTTTTTT. Translated, it gives CASSQASGTDTGELFF.

Only a few counts were recorded for this clone. The CDR3 loop is CSVEDRGLNEKLFF. In DNA, the CDR3 is TGCAGCGTCGAGGACAGGGGCTTAAATGAAAAACTGTTTTTT. The V gene is TRBV29-1, the J gene TRBJ1-4; TRBD1 matches 9 bases. The CDR3 totals 14 residues. The V and J ends lost 6 bases and 5 bases, in that order; junction bases with no gene match: 7. In germline, CDR1 is SQVTM, CDR2 ANQGSEA.

This clone was seen once. One end of the junction is discordant with germline, which a read error may explain. V and J are TRBV10-3 and TRBJ1-2; D is ambiguous. Looked up from germline, CDR1 is ENHRY and CDR2 is SYGVKD. The length of the CDR3 is 12 residues. This chain's CDR3 is CAISESYYGHTF. The CDR3 DNA is TGTGCCATCAGTGAGTCTTACTATGGCCACACCTTC.

The gene calls are TRBV27 and TRBJ2-7; D may match TRBD1 or TRBD2 (6 bases each). There are 12 residues in the CDR3. Germline CDR1 reads MNHEY; CDR2 reads SMNVEV (reference sequence). The V gene lost 2 bases and the J gene lost 7 bases, with 9 bases spanning the gap. CDR3: CASSLRRGEQYF. In DNA form, the CDR3 reads TGTGCCAGCAGTTTAAGGAGGGGGGAGCAGTACTTC.

The chain combines TRBV7-8 with TRBJ1-1, with TRBD1 matching 9 bases. This CDR3 has 14 residues. The germline V gene encodes CDR1 SGHVS and CDR2 FQNEAQ. V lost 7 bases and J lost 4; bases outside the gene matches: 7. CDR3 sequence reads: CASNGQGMSTEAFF. CDR3 nucleotide sequence: TGTGCCAGCAACGGACAGGGGATGAGCACTGAAGCTTTCTTT.